The TCR beta chain under discussion was sequenced for a study of T-cell memory formation after mild COVID-19. About the research overall: Clustering of TCRs was largely donor specific.

Findings and limits, study-wide: CD4+ contracting clones were mainly CM and EM; CD8+ ones, EMRA.

cDNA libraries for TCR alpha and TCR beta, carrying sample barcodes and UMIs, came from 5'RACE with constant-segment primers. TCRdb reprocessed the 5' RACE reads via MiXCR and lists one record per CDR3 protein. Of about 620,000 distinct CDR3 sequences listed, about a sixth were seen once; the top ten hold 12%. CDR1 GTSNPN and CDR2 SVGIG come from the germline V gene (reference sequence). V was pared by 2 bases and J by 4 bases, with 8 bases between. The CDR3 totals 13 residues. A note on this clonotype: What it binds is not known.

J is TRBJ2-2 and V is TRBV30; D remains unclear. The clonotype comes from an adult woman who had mild COVID-19 (a few samples of this study predate the infection). Cell type and time point are not known. The sample consisted of PBMCs or a T cell subset sorted from them (not recorded which). CDR3 amino acids: CAWSKETTGELFF. The CDR3 bases are TGTGCCTGGAGTAAGGAAACCACCGGGGAGCTGTTTTTT.